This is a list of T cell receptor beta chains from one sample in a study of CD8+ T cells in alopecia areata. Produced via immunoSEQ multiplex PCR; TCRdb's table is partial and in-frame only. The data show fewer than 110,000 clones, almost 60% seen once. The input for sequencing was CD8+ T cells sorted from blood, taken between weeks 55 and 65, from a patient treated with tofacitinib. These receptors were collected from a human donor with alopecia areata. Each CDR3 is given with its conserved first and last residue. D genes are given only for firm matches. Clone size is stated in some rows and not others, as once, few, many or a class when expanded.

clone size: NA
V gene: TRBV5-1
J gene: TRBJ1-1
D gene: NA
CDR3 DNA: TGCGCCAGCAGTCTAAACCTAGGGAACACTGAAGCTTTCTTT
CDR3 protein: CASSLNLGNTEAFF

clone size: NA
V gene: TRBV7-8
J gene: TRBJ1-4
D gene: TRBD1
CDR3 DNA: TGTGCCAGCAGCCTCGCAGGACAGGGGAGGGGGGCAACTAATGAAAAACTGTTTTTT
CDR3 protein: CASSLAGQGRGATNEKLFF

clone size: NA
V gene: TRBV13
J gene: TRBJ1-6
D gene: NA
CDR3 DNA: TGTGCCAGCAGTTCCGGGACCTATTCACCCCTCCACTTT
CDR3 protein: CASSSGTYSPLHF

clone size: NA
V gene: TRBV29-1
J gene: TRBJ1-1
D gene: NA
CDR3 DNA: TGCAGCGTTGAGCGGGGCGGGGACACTGAAGCTTTCTTT
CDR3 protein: CSVERGGDTEAFF

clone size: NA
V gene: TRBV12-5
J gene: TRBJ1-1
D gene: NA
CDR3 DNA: TGTGCTAGTGGTTTGGTTGGGGGTGGGACTGAAGCTTTCTTT
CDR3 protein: CASGLVGGGTEAFF

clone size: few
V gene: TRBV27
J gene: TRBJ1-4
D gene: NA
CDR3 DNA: TGTGCCAGCGGATTTCAGGGGTCGGGGGAAAAACTGTTTTTT
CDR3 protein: CASGFQGSGEKLFF

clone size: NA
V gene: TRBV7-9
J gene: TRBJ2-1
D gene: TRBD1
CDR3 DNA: TGTGCCAGCAGCTATAACCGGGACAGCCCCTCCTACAATGAGCAGTTCTTC
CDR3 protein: CASSYNRDSPSYNEQFF

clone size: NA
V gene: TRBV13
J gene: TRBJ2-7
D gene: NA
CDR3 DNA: TGTGCCAGCAGCTTAGGGGGGACCTACGAGCAGTACTTC
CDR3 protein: CASSLGGTYEQYF

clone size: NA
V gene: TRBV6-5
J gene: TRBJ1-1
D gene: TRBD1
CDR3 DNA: TGTGCCAGCAGTTACTATCAGGGGGCGGACACTGAAGCTTTCTTT
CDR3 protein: CASSYYQGADTEAFF

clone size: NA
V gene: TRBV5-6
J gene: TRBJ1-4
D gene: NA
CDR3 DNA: TGTGCCAGCAGCTTACCGCACGTAAATGAAAAACTGTTTTTT
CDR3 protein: CASSLPHVNEKLFF

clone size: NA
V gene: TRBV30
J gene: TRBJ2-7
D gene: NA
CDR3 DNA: TGTGCCTGGAGTGGAGGGTACGAGCAGTACTTC
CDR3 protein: CAWSGGYEQYF

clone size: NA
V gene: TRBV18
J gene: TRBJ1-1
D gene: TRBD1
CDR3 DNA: TGTGCCAGCTCACCCGGGACAGTGATGAACACTGAAGCTTTCTTT
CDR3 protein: CASSPGTVMNTEAFF

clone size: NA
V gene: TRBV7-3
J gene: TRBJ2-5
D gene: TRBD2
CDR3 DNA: TGTGCCAGCAGCGACGGGGGGTCCCAAGAGACCCAGTACTTC
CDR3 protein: CASSDGGSQETQYF

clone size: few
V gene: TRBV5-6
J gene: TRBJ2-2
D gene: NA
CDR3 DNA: TGTGCCAGCAGCTTTGGCACCGGGGAGCTGTTTTTT
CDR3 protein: CASSFGTGELFF

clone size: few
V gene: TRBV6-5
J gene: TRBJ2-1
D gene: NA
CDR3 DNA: TGTGCCAGCAGTTGGAACAGGGACGGCAATGAGCAGTTCTTC
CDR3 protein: CASSWNRDGNEQFF

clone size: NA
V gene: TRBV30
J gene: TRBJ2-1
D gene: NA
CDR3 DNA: TGTGCCTGGGACCCGGGAAACAATGAGCAGTTCTTC
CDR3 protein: CAWDPGNNEQFF

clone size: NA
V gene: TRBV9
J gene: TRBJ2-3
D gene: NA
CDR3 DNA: TGTGCCAGCAGCGCCGGGTGGGATACGCAGTATTTT
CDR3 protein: CASSAGWDTQYF

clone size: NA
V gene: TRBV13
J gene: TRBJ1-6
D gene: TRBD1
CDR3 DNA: TGTGCCAGCAGCTTAGGGGGACAGGGGAATTCACCCCTCCACTTT
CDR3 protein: CASSLGGQGNSPLHF

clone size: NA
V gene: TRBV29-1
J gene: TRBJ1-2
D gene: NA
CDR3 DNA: TGCAGCGTTGAAGTTCAAGGTGGGGGCTATGGCTACACCTTC
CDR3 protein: CSVEVQGGGYGYTF

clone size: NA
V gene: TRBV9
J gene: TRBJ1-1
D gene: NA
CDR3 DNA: TGTGCCAGCAGCTCCCCTCTCGAGGGGAGGGCAGAAGCTTTCTTT
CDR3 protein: CASSSPLEGRAEAFF

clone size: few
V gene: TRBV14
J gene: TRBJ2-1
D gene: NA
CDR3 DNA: TGTGCCAGCAGCCTTCTCGGGACGGCCACCTACAATGAGCAGTTCTTC
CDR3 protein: CASSLLGTATYNEQFF

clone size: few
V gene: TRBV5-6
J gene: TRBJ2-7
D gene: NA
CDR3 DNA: TGTGCCAGCAGCCCCGACGGACGTTTCTACGAGCAGTACTTC
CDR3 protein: CASSPDGRFYEQYF

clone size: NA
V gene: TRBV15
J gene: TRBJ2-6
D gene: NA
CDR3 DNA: TGTGCCACCAGCAGAGGATCGGCCAACGTCCTGACTTTC
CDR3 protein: CATSRGSANVLTF

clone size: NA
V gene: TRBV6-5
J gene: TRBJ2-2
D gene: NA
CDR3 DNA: TGTGCCAGCAGTTACCACGGGGAGTCCGGGGAGCTGTTTTTT
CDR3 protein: CASSYHGESGELFF

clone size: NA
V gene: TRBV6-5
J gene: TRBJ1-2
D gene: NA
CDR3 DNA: TGTGCCAGCAGTTACTCCAACAGGGACATACACACCTTC
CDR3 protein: CASSYSNRDIHTF

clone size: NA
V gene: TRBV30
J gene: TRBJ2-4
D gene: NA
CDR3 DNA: TGTGCCTGGAGTGTAGGGCAGGGGACCAAAAACATTCAGTACTTC
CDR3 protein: CAWSVGQGTKNIQYF

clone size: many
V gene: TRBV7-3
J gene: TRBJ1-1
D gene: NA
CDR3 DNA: TGTGCCAGCAGCTTGGCCTCCTATACTGAAGCTTTCTTT
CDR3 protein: CASSLASYTEAFF

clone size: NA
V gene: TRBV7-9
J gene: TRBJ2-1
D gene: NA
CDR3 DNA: TGTGCCAGCACCCCCCGGACTCCTGAGCAGTTCTTC
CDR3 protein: CASTPRTPEQFF

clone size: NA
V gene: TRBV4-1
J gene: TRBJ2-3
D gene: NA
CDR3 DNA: TGCGCCAGCAGCCAACTAGGGGATGGTGGCACAGATACGCAGTATTTT
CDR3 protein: CASSQLGDGGTDTQYF

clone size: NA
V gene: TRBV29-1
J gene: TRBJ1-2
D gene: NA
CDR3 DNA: TGCAGCGTTGTTAGGGCGGGCCAGGGTATTCATGGCTACACCTTC
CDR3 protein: CSVVRAGQGIHGYTF

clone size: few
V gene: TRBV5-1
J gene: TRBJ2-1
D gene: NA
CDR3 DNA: TGCGCCAGCAGCCCAGTGATCGGGCTCTACAATGAGCAGTTCTTC
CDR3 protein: CASSPVIGLYNEQFF

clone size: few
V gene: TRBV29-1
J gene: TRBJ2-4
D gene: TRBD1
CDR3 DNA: TGCAGCGTTGTCCCGACAGGGGAAGCCAAAAACATTCAGTACTTC
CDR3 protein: CSVVPTGEAKNIQYF

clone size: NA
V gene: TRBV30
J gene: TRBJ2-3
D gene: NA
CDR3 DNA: TGTGCCTGGAGTGAAGACAACCATACGCAGTATTTT
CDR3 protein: CAWSEDNHTQYF

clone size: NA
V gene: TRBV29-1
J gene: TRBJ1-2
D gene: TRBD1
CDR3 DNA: TGCAGCGTAAGGGACAGTCAGATGTATGGCTACACCTTC
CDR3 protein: CSVRDSQMYGYTF

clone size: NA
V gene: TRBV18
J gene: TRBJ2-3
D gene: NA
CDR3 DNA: TGTGCCAGCTCACCACCGGAGGTTAGCACAGATACGCAGTATTTT
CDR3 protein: CASSPPEVSTDTQYF

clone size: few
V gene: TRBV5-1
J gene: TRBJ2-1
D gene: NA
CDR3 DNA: TGCGCCAGCCGGGCAGACAAGTACAATGAGCAGTTCTTC
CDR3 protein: CASRADKYNEQFF

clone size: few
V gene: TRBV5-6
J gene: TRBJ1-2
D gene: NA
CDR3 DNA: TGTGCCAGCAGCTATGGGACTTCCCTGAGAGGCTACACCTTC
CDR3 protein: CASSYGTSLRGYTF

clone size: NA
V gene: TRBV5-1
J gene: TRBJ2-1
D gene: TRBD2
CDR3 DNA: TGCGCCAGCAGCTCCACCGGGACTAGCAACAATGAGCAGTTCTTC
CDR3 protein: CASSSTGTSNNEQFF

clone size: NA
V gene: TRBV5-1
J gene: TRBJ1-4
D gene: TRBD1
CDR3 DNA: TGCGCCAGCAGCTTGTCAGGACAGGCGAGTACTGAAAAACTGTTTTTT
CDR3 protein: CASSLSGQASTEKLFF

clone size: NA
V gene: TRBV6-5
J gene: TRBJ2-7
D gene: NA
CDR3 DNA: TGTGCCAGCAGTTACTCTGACAGCTACGAGCAGTACTTC
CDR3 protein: CASSYSDSYEQYF

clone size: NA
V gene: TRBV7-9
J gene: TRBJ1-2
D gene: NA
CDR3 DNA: TGTGCCAGCAGCTTATCCGTCGACTATGGCTACACCTTC
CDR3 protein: CASSLSVDYGYTF

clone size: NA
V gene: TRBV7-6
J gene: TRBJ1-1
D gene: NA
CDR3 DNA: TGTGCCAGCAGCTACGGGACGAACACTGAAGCTTTCTTT
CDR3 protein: CASSYGTNTEAFF

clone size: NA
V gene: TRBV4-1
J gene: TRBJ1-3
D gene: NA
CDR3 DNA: TGCGCCAGCAGCCAAGATCATACTGGAAACACCATATATTTT
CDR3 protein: CASSQDHTGNTIYF

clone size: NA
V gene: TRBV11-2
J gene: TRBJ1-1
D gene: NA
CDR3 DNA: TGTGCCAGCAGCTTAGGCGGGAACACTGAAGCTTTCTTT
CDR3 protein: CASSLGGNTEAFF

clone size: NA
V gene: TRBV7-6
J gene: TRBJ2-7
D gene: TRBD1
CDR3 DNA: TGTGCCAGCAGCTTAGGAGGGGGCGCGAGTTCCGAGCAGTACTTC
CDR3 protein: CASSLGGGASSEQYF

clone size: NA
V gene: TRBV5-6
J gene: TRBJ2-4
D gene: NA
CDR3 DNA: TGTGCCAGTGGACGGGGGTCCAAAAACATTCAGTACTTC
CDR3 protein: CASGRGSKNIQYF

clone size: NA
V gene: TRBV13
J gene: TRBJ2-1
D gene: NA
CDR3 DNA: TGTGCCAGCAGCTTAAGCTATGAGCAGTTCTTC
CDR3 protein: CASSLSYEQFF

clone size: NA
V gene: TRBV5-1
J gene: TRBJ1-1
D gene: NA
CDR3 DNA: TGCGCCAGCGGGGGAGAAATATCCGCTGAAGCTTTCTTT
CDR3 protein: CASGGEISAEAFF

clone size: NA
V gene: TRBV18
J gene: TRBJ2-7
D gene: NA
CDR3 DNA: TGTGCCAGCTCACCACCAACAGGGCAAGGGCGTTACGAGCAGTACTTC
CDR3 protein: CASSPPTGQGRYEQYF

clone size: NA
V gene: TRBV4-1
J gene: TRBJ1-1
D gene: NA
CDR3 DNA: TGCGCCAGCAGCCAAGTTAGAAGTACTGAAGCTTTCTTT
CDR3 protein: CASSQVRSTEAFF

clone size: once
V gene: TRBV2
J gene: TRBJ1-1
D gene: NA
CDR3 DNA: TGTGCCAGCAGTTCATGGTGGGTTCCGAAGCTGCTACCCTCGAACACTGAAGCTTTCTTT
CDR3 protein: CASSSWWVPKLLPSNTEAFF

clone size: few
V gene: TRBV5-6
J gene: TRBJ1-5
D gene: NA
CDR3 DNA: TGTGCCAGCAGCTTGGCGACCGGGCAGGGCATCCAGCCCCAGCATTTT
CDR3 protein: CASSLATGQGIQPQHF

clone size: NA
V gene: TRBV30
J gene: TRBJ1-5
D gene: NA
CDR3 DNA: TGTGCCTGGAGCCCGGACGCGGGATATCAGCCCCAGCATTTT
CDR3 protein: CAWSPDAGYQPQHF